A selection of T cell receptor beta chains follows, all from one sample in a study of blood T cell repertoires in COVID-19. Here immunoSEQ multiplex PCR was the method, and the copy in TCRdb shows in-frame clones only, minus some. Among more than 70,000 clones listed, about 81% were seen once. Sequenced sample: peripheral blood. These receptors were obtained from a human donor in a cohort sampled during active COVID-19. Both conserved end residues are part of each CDR3. Each record gives: D gene, clone size, V gene, J gene, CDR3 protein, CDR3 DNA. D genes are given only for firm matches. Clone size, where shown, is once, few, many, or a class for clones that have expanded.

NA,NA,TRBV11-3,TRBJ2-1,CASSPGGPSSYNEQFF,TGTGCCAGCAGCCCCGGCGGGCCCAGCTCCTACAATGAGCAGTTCTTC
NA,few,TRBV3-1/TRBV3-2,TRBJ1-4,CASSHEVSAATNEKLFF,TGTGCCAGCAGCCATGAGGTATCGGCCGCAACTAATGAAAAACTGTTTTTT
NA,NA,TRBV19,TRBJ2-3,CASSITDTQYF,TGTGCCAGTAGCATCACAGATACGCAGTATTTT
NA,NA,TRBV14,TRBJ2-1,CASSRLRDNGLNEQFF,TGTGCCAGCAGCCGACTCCGGGACAACGGGCTCAATGAGCAGTTCTTC
NA,NA,TRBV25-1,TRBJ2-2,CASTGRITGELFF,TGTGCCAGCACAGGGCGGATAACCGGGGAGCTGTTTTTT
NA,NA,TRBV2,TRBJ2-2,CASSGGQLNTGELFF,TGTGCCAGCAGTGGGGGGCAGCTGAACACCGGGGAGCTGTTTTTT
NA,NA,TRBV11-1,TRBJ1-2,CASSSLLGGEGYTF,TGTGCCAGCAGCTCCCTGCTAGGGGGAGAAGGCTACACCTTC
NA,NA,TRBV10-2,TRBJ2-1,CASRGKGWNNEQFF,TGCGCCAGCAGAGGAAAGGGGTGGAACAATGAGCAGTTCTTC
NA,NA,TRBV9,TRBJ2-6,CASSVASGGSLFSGANVLTF,TGTGCCAGCAGCGTAGCGAGCGGTGGCAGTTTATTCTCTGGGGCCAACGTCCTGACTTTC
TRBD2,NA,TRBV9,TRBJ2-7,CASSVSLAGNEQYF,TGTGCCAGCAGCGTATCGCTAGCGGGGAACGAGCAGTACTTC
NA,NA,TRBV7-9,TRBJ1-6,CASSLGGSSYNSPLHF,TGTGCCAGCAGCTTAGGCGGGAGCTCCTATAATTCACCCCTCCACTTT
NA,few,TRBV5-6,TRBJ1-2,CASSYRPTNYGYTF,TGTGCCAGCAGCTACAGGCCGACTAACTATGGCTACACCTTC
NA,NA,TRBV7-2,TRBJ2-7,CASSLDPSAYEQYF,TGTGCCAGCAGCTTAGACCCCAGTGCCTACGAGCAGTACTTC
TRBD2,once,TRBV4-1,TRBJ2-7,CASSQGFPGLANEQYF,TGCGCCAGCAGCCAGGGGTTCCCGGGACTAGCAAACGAGCAGTACTTC
TRBD1,NA,TRBV19,TRBJ1-5,CASSLSGTGAGNQPQHF,TGTGCCAGTAGTCTCTCCGGGACAGGGGCTGGCAATCAGCCCCAGCATTTT
NA,NA,TRBV5-1,TRBJ2-7,CASSLWWGESYEQYF,TGCGCCAGCAGCTTGTGGTGGGGGGAATCCTACGAGCAGTACTTC
TRBD2,few,TRBV18,TRBJ2-3,CASSPFVSSGASTDTQYF,TGTGCCAGCTCACCATTCGTTTCTAGCGGGGCAAGCACAGATACGCAGTATTTT
TRBD1,NA,TRBV30,TRBJ1-5,CAWTGQGGNQPQHF,TGTGCCTGGACGGGACAGGGGGGTAATCAGCCCCAGCATTTT
NA,NA,TRBV3-1/TRBV3-2,TRBJ1-2,CASSQSERVNYGYTF,TGTGCCAGCAGCCAGTCGGAGAGGGTTAACTATGGCTACACCTTC
NA,NA,TRBV2,TRBJ1-1,CASSVKGDTEAFF,TGTGCCAGCAGTGTTAAAGGGGACACTGAAGCTTTCTTT
TRBD1,NA,TRBV5-1,TRBJ1-5,CASSLGTGYSNQPQHF,TGCGCCAGCAGCTTGGGGACAGGTTATAGCAATCAGCCCCAGCATTTT
NA,NA,TRBV21-1,TRBJ2-7,CASSAILAGGPYEQYF,TGTGCCAGCAGCGCAATTCTAGCGGGGGGGCCCTACGAGCAGTACTTC
TRBD2,NA,TRBV3-1/TRBV3-2,TRBJ2-1,CASSQWTSGGVNEQFF,TGTGCCAGCAGCCAATGGACTAGCGGGGGGGTCAATGAGCAGTTCTTC
TRBD1,few,TRBV19,TRBJ2-2,CASRSFEGQGYGELFF,TGTGCCAGTAGATCCTTTGAGGGACAGGGGTACGGGGAGCTGTTTTTT
TRBD1,NA,TRBV24-1,TRBJ1-5,CATSDSGGTRRNQPQHF,TGTGCCACCAGTGATTCAGGGGGCACTCGACGCAATCAGCCCCAGCATTTT
NA,NA,TRBV5-1,TRBJ2-3,CASSLGSSRTDTQYF,TGCGCCAGCAGCTTGGGGAGTAGCCGCACAGATACGCAGTATTTT
NA,NA,TRBV6-1,TRBJ1-2,CASSYQGGSGYTF,TGTGCCAGCAGTTATCAAGGGGGATCTGGCTACACCTTC
TRBD2,NA,TRBV5-5,TRBJ2-3,CASSLLAGGRLDTQYF,TGTGCCAGCAGCTTGCTAGCGGGGGGGCGGTTAGATACGCAGTATTTT
TRBD2,NA,TRBV6-1,TRBJ2-1,CASSSGTSGGNEQFF,TGTGCCAGCAGTTCGGGGACTAGCGGGGGGAATGAGCAGTTCTTC
TRBD1,NA,TRBV19,TRBJ1-4,CASAEGAREKLFF,TGTGCCTCCGCGGAGGGGGCTAGAGAAAAACTGTTTTTT
NA,NA,TRBV7-3,TRBJ1-6,CASSLGRAVYSPLHF,TGTGCCAGCAGCTTAGGCAGGGCGGTGTATTCACCCCTCCACTTT
NA,NA,TRBV6-1,TRBJ1-2,CASSDNRVVRGYTF,TGTGCCAGCAGTGATAACAGGGTGGTGCGCGGCTACACCTTC
TRBD1,NA,TRBV7-3,TRBJ2-7,CASSVTGYSEQYF,TGTGCCAGCAGCGTGACAGGGTACAGCGAGCAGTACTTC